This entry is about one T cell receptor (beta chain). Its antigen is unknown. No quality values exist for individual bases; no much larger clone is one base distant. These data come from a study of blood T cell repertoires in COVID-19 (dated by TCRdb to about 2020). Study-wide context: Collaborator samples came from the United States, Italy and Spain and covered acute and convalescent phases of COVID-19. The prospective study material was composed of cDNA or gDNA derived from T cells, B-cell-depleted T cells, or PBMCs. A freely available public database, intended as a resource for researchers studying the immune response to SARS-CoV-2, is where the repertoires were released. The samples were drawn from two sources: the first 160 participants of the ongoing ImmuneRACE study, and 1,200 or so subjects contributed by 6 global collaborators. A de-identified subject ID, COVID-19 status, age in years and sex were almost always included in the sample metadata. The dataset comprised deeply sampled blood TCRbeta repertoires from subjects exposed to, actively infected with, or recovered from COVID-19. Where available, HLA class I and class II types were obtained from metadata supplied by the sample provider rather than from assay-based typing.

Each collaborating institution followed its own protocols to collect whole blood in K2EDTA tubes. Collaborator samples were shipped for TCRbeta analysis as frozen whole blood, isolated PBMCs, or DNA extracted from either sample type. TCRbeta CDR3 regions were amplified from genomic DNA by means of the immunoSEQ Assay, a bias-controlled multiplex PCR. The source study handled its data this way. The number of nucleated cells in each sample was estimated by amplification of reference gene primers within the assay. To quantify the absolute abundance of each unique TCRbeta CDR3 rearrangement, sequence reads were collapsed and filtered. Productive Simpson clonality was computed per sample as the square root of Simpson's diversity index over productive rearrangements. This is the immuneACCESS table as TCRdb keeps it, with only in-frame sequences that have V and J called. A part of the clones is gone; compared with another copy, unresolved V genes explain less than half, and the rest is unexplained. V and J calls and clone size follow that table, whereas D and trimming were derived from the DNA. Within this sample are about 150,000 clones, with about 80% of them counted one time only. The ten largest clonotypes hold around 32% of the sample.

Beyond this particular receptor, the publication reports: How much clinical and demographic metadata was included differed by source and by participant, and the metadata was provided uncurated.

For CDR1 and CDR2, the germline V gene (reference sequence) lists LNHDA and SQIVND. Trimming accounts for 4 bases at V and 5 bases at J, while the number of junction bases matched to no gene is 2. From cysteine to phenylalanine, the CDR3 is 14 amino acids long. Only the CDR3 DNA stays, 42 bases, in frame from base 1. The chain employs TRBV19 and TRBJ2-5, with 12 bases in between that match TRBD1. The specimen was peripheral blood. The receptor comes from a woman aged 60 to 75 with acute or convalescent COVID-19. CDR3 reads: CASSRDRGQETQYF. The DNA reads TGTGCCAGTAGTAGGGACAGGGGGCAGGAGACCCAGTACTTC.